This passage covers 21 T cell receptor beta chains from one sample sequenced in a study of blood T cell repertoires in COVID-19 (dated by TCRdb to 2018 to 2020). The receptor library was made with the immunoSEQ multiplex PCR assay. TCRdb provides this immuneACCESS table in a form limited to in-frame rearrangements. Some clones are lacking; in checked studies, under half of them reflect an unresolved V gene, and why the rest are absent is not known. This sample lists approximately 63,000 clones; around nine tenths were detected once. The ten biggest clones cover around 20% of the sample. The sequenced material came from peripheral blood. Receptor source: an elderly woman with active COVID-19.

The V call is TRBV12-3 or TRBV12-4, the J call TRBJ2-2; D remains unclear. CDR3 length: 12 amino acids. Trimming took off 4 bases at V and 4 bases at J, with 4 bases between the two ends. The CDR3 here is CASSSTTGELFF. DNA of the CDR3: TGTGCCAGCAGTTCTACCACCGGGGAGCTGTTTTTT.

This clone was seen more than once but under ten times. The gene calls are TRBV27 and TRBJ1-4; TRBD1 might be the D (6 bases). Germline V gene sequence: CDR1 MNHEY, CDR2 SMNVEV (reference sequence). The CDR3 has 15 residues. Trimming removed 6 bases at V and 2 bases at J, with 13 bases between. The DNA of the CDR3 is TGTGCCAGCAGGCGCACAGGGTTTACTAATGAAAAACTGTTTTTT. Residues: CASRRTGFTNEKLFF.

The rearrangement joins TRBV5-1 to TRBJ1-1; D might be TRBD1 (6 bases). CDR1 and CDR2 (germline): SGHRS, YFSETQ. This CDR3 has 16 amino acids. Between the trimmed V and J ends, which lost 4 bases and 1 base, there was a span of 17 bases. Written as DNA, the CDR3 is TGCGCCAGCAGCCTGAGGCCCCCGGGACAGAACACTGAAGCTTTCTTT. Translating it yields CASSLRPPGQNTEAFF.

The rearrangement joins TRBV18 to TRBJ2-1; perhaps TRBD2 as D (6 bases). V was clipped by 5 bases and J by 6 bases, with 14 bases between them. This CDR3 spans 14 amino acids. Germline CDR1 KGHSH, CDR2 LQKENI. The CDR3 bases are TGTGCCAGCTCAAGGTTCGGTAGCGGCAATGAGCAGTTCTTC. It codes for CASSRFGSGNEQFF.

This sequence joins TRBV28 and TRBJ2-1, with TRBD2 as a possible D gene (5 bases). In germline, CDR1 is MDHEN, CDR2 SYDVKM. V lost 3 bases and J 4 bases, leaving 16 bases between the germline ends. The CDR3 covers 16 residues. As DNA, the CDR3 is TGTGCCAGCAGTTTCCAGTCCCAAAGGACTTACAATGAGCAGTTCTTC. This codes for CASSFQSQRTYNEQFF.

The chain employs TRBV27 and TRBJ1-2; 8 bases map to TRBD1. This CDR3 region has 15 residues. The V gene end was trimmed by 1 base and the J gene end by 5 bases; junction bases not matched to a gene: 6. Germline V gene lookup returns CDR1 MNHEY and CDR2 SMNVEV (reference sequence). DNA for the CDR3: TGTGCCAGCAGTTTATGGCCAGGGGGCGGATATGGCTACACCTTC. Amino acid sequence: CASSLWPGGGYGYTF.

The rearrangement links TRBV6-5 to TRBJ2-3; D is possibly TRBD1 (5 bases). Trimming removed 5 bases at V and 0 bases at J, with 12 bases between. The CDR3 has 15 amino acids. Per germline, CDR1 MNHEY and CDR2 SVGAGI. CDR3: CASSPVGVSTDTQYF. The CDR3 nucleotides read TGTGCCAGCAGTCCGGTAGGGGTCAGCACAGATACGCAGTATTTT.

The V gene is TRBV9, the J gene TRBJ2-7, with D maybe TRBD2 (5 bases). This CDR3 comprises 16 residues. The V and J ends lost 4 bases and 1 base respectively, with 18 bases between them. CDR1 is SGDLS, CDR2 YYNGEE, per germline. This CDR3 reads CASSPGGGGGSYEQYF. For the CDR3, the DNA is TGTGCCAGCAGCCCAGGCGGAGGCGGCGGGTCCTACGAGCAGTACTTC.

The J gene is TRBJ2-1, the V gene TRBV9, with 8 nucleotides matching TRBD2. The junction had 5 bases not matched to a gene; V was cut back by 4 bases and J by 2 bases. CDR1 and CDR2 from the germline V gene are SGDLS and YYNGEE. The CDR3 runs 15 residues. For the CDR3, the DNA is TGTGCCAGCAGCACAGCGGGGGCCCCCTACAATGAGCAGTTCTTC. Translation gives CASSTAGAPYNEQFF. The full variable domain, its missing parts supplied by reference TRBV9 and TRBJ2-1, is DSGVTQTPKHLITATGQRVTLRCSPRSGDLSVYWYQQSLDQGLQFLIQYYNGEERAKGNILERFSAQQFPDLHSELNLSSLELGDSALYFCASSTAGAPYNEQFFGPGTRLTVL.

The chain has TRBV9 and TRBJ2-3; 7 bases line up with TRBD2. The CDR3 runs to 15 residues. Trimming removed 6 bases from V and 2 bases from J; junction bases left unmatched: 9. Germline V gives CDR1 SGDLS, CDR2 YYNGEE. The CDR3 region is CASNMGGKVTDTQYF. The CDR3 DNA reads TGTGCCAGCAATATGGGGGGGAAGGTCACAGATACGCAGTATTTT.

The V and J genes are TRBV4-1 and TRBJ2-5, with 7 bases fitting TRBD2. CDR3 length: 14 residues. V was pared by 4 bases and J by 1 base, with 3 bases of the junction left unmatched. Germline V CDR1 and CDR2: MGHRA, YSYEKL. The CDR3 DNA follows: TGCGCCAGCAGCCCCGGGGGGTCCCAAGAGACCCAGTACTTC. This codes for CASSPGGSQETQYF.

This chain uses TRBV18 with TRBJ1-5, with 8 bases lining up with TRBD1. CDR3 length equals 15 residues. V lost 3 bases and J lost 7; bases outside the gene matches: 8. Germline assignment: CDR1 KGHSH and CDR2 LQKENI. CDR3 nucleotides: TGTGCCAGCTCACCGGGACAGGCCTTCTGGCAGCCCCAGCATTTT. Translated, it gives CASSPGQAFWQPQHF.

J is TRBJ2-5 and V is TRBV7-2; 8 bases fit TRBD2. Germline V gene data show CDR1 as SGHTA and CDR2 as FQGNSA. V lost 5 bases, J lost 1 base, and 12 bases stayed unmatched. The CDR3 contains 17 residues. CDR3 loop: CASSPRDRAGVQETQYF. DNA for the CDR3: TGTGCCAGCAGCCCCAGGGATAGAGCGGGGGTCCAAGAGACCCAGTACTTC.

The rearrangement uses TRBV6-1 and TRBJ1-4; D unclear. The germline V and J ends were trimmed by 1 base and 7 bases, with 7 bases remaining between them. The CDR3 is 13 amino acids. The germline CDR1 and CDR2 sequences are MNHNS and SASEGT. This CDR3 is CASSEVPTEKLFF. CDR3 sequence (DNA): TGTGCCAGCAGTGAAGTGCCTACTGAAAAACTGTTTTTT.

V gene TRBV7-9 combines with J gene TRBJ1-1; D is unclear. Germline loops: CDR1 SEHNR, CDR2 FQNEAQ (reference sequence). CDR3 size: 13 residues. CDR3 nucleotides: TGTGCGTGCGTGAGGGAGTCGACCACTGAAGCTTTCTTT. This sequence encodes CACVRESTTEAFF.

The rearrangement joins TRBV7-8 to TRBJ1-5; D possibly corresponds to TRBD1 (5 bases). Per germline, CDR1 SGHVS and CDR2 FQNEAQ. The CDR3 length is 13 residues. V was shortened by 1 base and J by 5 bases, with 6 bases between the two germline ends. CDR3 sequence: CASSLEGDQPQHF. CDR3 sequence (DNA): TGTGCCAGCAGCTTAGAAGGGGATCAGCCCCAGCATTTT.

The chain combines TRBV7-2 with TRBJ1-2; D gene uncertain. The CDR3 extends over 15 amino acids. Trimming removed 5 bases at V and 1 base at J, with 14 bases between. Germline V gene sequence: CDR1 SGHTA, CDR2 FQGNSA. CDR3 DNA: TGTGCCAGCAGCCCAGCGAACCCGTTTAACTATGGCTACACCTTC. This translates into CASSPANPFNYGYTF.

Only one count was recorded for this clone. The V call is TRBV3-1 (or the pseudogene TRBV3-2), the J call TRBJ2-1; 10 bases fit TRBD2. Germline values: CDR1 LGHDT, CDR2 YNNKEL (reference sequence). The CDR3 has 15 amino acids. V lost 1 base, J lost 6 bases, and 3 bases stayed unmatched. CDR3 loop: CASSQGTSGGNEQFF. The CDR3 bases are TGTGCCAGCAGCCAAGGGACTAGCGGTGGCAATGAGCAGTTCTTC.

The chain joins TRBV4-3 to TRBJ1-6; possible D gene TRBD1, 5 bases. Trimming took off 1 base at V and 2 bases at J, with 12 bases between the two ends. CDR1 LGHNA and CDR2 YSLEER come from the germline V gene. This CDR3 contains 17 residues. The CDR3, as DNA: TGCGCCAGCAGCCAAGTTCGGGGGTACCCCTATAATTCACCCCTCCACTTT. Translation: CASSQVRGYPYNSPLHF.

The chain is built from TRBV2 and TRBJ2-2; 8 bases line up with TRBD1. Germline CDR1 SNHLY, CDR2 FYNNEI. The CDR3 covers 13 residues. Trimming at V came to 7 bases and at J to 5 bases, leaving 3 bases not matched to a gene. CDR3 DNA: TGTGCCAGCAACAGGGGGTATACCGGGGAGCTGTTTTTT. This gives the protein CASNRGYTGELFF.

The chain is built from TRBV7-9 and TRBJ2-3, with 8 nucleotides matching TRBD2. The CDR3 sequence is 18 residues long. The germline V gene has CDR1 SEHNR and CDR2 FQNEAQ (reference sequence). With V trimmed by 1 base and J by 0 bases, 9 bases remained unmatched. The CDR3 region is CASSLVLTGGRSTDTQYF. The CDR3 DNA is TGTGCCAGCAGCTTAGTCCTGACGGGGGGGCGAAGCACAGATACGCAGTATTTT.